Detailed here is one TCR beta chain. Its antigen is as yet unknown. There are 15 residues in the CDR3. V trimming: 3 bases; J trimming: 7 bases; junction bases outside the gene matches: 11. From germline, CDR1 is LGHNA and CDR2 YNFKEQ. The record originates from a study of vaccination effects on CD4 cells after COVID-19. On the study more broadly: Samples from a couple of convalescent patients were given 16 days and one week before vaccination. Study-level results: Limitations: small convalescent group and missing early post-infection timepoints. In the late period after vaccination, infection- and vaccine-induced clones contracted markedly.

Repertoires were generated with immunoSEQ multiplex PCR, while TCRdb's copy carries only in-frame clones and drops some. This sample has about 46,000 clones; roughly 80% occur once, and the top ten carry roughly 9.4%. CD4+ T cell isolation took place after 10 days of culture. This receptor was identified in a human donor who had a prior SARS-CoV-2 infection. Here the sequenced sample was CD4+ T cells from PBMCs cultured without peptide, taken before COVID-19 vaccination. The J gene is TRBJ1-2, the V gene TRBV4-2; 7 bases are shared with TRBD1. The CDR3 sequence: CASSQDDRVGGGYTF. The CDR3, as DNA: TGTGCCAGCAGCCAGGATGACAGGGTAGGGGGTGGCTACACCTTC.